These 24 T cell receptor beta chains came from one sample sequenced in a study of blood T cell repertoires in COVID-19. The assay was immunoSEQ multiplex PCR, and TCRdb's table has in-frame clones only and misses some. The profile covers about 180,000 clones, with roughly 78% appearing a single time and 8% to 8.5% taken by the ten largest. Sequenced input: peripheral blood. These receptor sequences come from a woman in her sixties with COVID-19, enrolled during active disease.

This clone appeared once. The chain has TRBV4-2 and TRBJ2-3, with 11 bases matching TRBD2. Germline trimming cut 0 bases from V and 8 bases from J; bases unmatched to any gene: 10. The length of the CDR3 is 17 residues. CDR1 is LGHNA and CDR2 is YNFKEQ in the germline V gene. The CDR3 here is CASSQEGTSGWQGTQYF. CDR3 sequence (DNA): TGTGCCAGCAGCCAAGAGGGGACTAGCGGCTGGCAGGGTACGCAGTATTTT.

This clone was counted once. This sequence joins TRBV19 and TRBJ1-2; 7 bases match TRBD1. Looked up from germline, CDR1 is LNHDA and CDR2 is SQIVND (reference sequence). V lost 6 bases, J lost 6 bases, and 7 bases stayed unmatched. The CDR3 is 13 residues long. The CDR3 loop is CASRLDRENGYTF. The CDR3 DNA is TGTGCCAGTAGATTAGACAGGGAAAATGGCTACACCTTC.

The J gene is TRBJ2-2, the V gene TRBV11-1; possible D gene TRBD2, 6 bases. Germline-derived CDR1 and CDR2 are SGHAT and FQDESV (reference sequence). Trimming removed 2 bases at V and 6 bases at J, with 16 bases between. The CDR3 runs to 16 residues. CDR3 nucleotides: TGTGCCAGCAGCTTACGGGCGGTCGGAGGGGCCGGGGAGCTGTTTTTT. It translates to CASSLRAVGGAGELFF. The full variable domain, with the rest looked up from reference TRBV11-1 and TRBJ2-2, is EAEVAQSPRYKITEKSQAVAFWCDPISGHATLYWYRQILGQGPELLVQFQDESVVDDSQLPKDRFSAERLKGVDSTLKIQPAELGDSAMYLCASSLRAVGGAGELFFGEGSRLTVL.

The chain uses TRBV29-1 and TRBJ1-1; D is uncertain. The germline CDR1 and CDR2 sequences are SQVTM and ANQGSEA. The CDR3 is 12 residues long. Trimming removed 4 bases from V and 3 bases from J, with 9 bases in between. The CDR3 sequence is CSVVASYTEAFF. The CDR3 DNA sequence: TGCAGCGTTGTGGCTAGTTACACTGAAGCTTTCTTT.

This CDR3 is CASSPQRTGNTGELFF. CDR3 nucleotide sequence: TGTGCCAGCTCACCACAAAGGACAGGGAACACCGGGGAGCTGTTTTTT. This chain uses TRBV18 with TRBJ2-2, with 7 positions matching TRBD1. V was clipped by 1 base and J by 1 base; unmatched bases: 3. CDR1 is KGHSH and CDR2 is LQKENI in the germline V gene. This CDR3 is built from 16 residues.

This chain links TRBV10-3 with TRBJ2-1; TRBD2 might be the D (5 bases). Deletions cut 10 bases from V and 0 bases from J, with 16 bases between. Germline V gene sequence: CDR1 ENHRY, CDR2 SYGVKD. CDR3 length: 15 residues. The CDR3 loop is CASKAYSGSYNEQFF. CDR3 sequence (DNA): TGTGCCAGCAAAGCGTACAGCGGCTCCTACAATGAGCAGTTCTTC.

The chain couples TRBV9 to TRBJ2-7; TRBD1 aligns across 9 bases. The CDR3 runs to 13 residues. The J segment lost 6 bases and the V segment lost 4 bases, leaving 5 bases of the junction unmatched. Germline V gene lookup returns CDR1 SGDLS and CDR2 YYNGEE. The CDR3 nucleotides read TGTGCCAGCAGCCCCCGGACAGGGGTCGAGCAGTACTTC. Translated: CASSPRTGVEQYF. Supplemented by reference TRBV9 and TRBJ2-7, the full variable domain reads DSGVTQTPKHLITATGQRVTLRCSPRSGDLSVYWYQQSLDQGLQFLIQYYNGEERAKGNILERFSAQQFPDLHSELNLSSLELGDSALYFCASSPRTGVEQYFGPGTRLTVT.

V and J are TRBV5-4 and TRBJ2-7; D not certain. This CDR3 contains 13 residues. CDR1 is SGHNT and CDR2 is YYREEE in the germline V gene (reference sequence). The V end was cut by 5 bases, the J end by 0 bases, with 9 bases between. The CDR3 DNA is TGTGCCAGCAGTTCCCCCTCCTCCTACGAGCAGTACTTC. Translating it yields CASSSPSSYEQYF.

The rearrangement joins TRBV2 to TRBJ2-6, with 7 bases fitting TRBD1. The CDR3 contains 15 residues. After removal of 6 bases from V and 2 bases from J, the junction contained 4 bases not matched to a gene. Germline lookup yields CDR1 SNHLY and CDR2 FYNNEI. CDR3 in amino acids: CASSPDRAGANVLTF. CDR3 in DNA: TGTGCCAGCAGCCCCGACAGGGCTGGGGCCAACGTCCTGACTTTC.

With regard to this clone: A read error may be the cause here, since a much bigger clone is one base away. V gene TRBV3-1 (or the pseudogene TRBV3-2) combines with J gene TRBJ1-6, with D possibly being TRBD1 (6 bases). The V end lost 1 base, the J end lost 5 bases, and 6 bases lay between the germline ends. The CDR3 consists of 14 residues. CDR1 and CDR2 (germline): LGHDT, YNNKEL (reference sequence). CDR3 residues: CASSQGGHNSPLHF. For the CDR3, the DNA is TGTGCCAGCAGCCAAGGGGGGCATAATTCACCCCTCCACTTT.

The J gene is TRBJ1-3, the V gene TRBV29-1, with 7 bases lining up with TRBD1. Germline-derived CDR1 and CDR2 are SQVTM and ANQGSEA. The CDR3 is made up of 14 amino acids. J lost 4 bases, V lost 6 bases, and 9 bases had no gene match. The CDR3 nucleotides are TGCAGCGTCTCAAAACAGGGGCTCGGAAACACCATATATTTT. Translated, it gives CSVSKQGLGNTIYF.

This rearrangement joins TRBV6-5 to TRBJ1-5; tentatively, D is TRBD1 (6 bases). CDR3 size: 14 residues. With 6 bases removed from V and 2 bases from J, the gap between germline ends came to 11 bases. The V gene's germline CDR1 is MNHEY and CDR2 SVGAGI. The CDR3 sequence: CASRGGHGNQPQHF. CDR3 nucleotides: TGTGCCAGCAGGGGGGGGCATGGCAATCAGCCCCAGCATTTT.

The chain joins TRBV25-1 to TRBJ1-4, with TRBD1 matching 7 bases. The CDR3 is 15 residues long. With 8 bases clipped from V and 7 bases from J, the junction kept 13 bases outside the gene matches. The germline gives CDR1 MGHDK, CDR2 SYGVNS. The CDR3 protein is CASPYRQGSGEKLFF. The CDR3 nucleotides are TGTGCCAGCCCCTATCGACAGGGATCGGGTGAAAAACTGTTTTTT.

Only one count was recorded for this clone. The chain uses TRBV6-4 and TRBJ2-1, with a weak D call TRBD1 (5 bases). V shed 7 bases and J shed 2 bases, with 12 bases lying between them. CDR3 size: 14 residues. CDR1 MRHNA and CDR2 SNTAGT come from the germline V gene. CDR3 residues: CASTSGQTYNEQFF. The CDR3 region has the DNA TGTGCCAGCACTTCAGGACAAACCTACAATGAGCAGTTCTTC.

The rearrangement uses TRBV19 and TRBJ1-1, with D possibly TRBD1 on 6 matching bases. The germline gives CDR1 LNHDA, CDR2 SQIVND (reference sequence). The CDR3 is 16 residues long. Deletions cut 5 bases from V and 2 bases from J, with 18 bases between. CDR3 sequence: CASSRTGPPINTEAFF. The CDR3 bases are TGTGCCAGTAGTCGTACAGGGCCACCTATTAACACTGAAGCTTTCTTT.

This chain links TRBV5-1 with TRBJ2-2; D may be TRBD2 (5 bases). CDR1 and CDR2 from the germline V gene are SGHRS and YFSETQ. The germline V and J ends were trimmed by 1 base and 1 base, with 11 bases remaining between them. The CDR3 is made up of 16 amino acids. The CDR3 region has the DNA TGCGCCAGCAGCTTGCGGCTAGCTGGGAACACCGGGGAGCTGTTTTTT. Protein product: CASSLRLAGNTGELFF.

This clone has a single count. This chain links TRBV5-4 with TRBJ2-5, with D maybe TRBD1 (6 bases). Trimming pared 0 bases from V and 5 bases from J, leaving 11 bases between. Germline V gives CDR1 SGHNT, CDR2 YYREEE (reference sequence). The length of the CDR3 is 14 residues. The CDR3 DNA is TGTGCCAGCAGCTTGGCCGGACAGCGGGAGACCCAGTACTTC. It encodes CASSLAGQRETQYF.

The CDR3: CASSDAQRGLFEQYV. Written as DNA, the CDR3 is TGTGCCAGCAGCGACGCCCAGAGAGGGCTCTTCGAGCAGTACGTC. The gene calls are TRBV7-8 and TRBJ2-7, with TRBD2 as a possible D gene (5 bases). This CDR3 is 15 amino acids long. The V end lost 5 bases, the J end lost 6 bases, and 20 bases lay between the germline ends. CDR1 is SGHVS and CDR2 is FQNEAQ in the germline V gene.

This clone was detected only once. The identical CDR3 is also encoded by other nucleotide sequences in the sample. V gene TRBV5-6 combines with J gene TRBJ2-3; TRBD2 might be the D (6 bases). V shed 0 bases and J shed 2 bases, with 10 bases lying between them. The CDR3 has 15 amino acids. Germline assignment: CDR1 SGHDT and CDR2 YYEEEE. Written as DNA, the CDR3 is TGTGCCAGCAGCTTGGGGGCGGGACCCACAGATACGCAGTATTTT. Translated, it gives CASSLGAGPTDTQYF.

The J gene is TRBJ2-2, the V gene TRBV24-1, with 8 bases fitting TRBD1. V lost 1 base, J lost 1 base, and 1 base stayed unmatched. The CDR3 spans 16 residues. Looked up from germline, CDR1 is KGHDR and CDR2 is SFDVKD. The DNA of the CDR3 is TGTGCCACCAGTGATTTCGGACAGGGGAACACCGGGGAGCTGTTTTTT. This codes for CATSDFGQGNTGELFF.

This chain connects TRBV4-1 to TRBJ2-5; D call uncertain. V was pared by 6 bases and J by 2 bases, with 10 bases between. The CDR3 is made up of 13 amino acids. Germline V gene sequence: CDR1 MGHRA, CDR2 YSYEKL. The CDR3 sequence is CASSSTTQETQYF. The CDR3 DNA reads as TGCGCCAGCAGTTCCACTACTCAAGAGACCCAGTACTTC.

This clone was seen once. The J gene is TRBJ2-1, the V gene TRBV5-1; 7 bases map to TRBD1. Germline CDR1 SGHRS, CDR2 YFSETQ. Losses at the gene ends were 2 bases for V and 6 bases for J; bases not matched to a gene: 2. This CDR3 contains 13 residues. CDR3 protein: CASSLQGTNEQFF. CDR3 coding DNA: TGCGCCAGCAGCTTACAGGGGACCAATGAGCAGTTCTTC.

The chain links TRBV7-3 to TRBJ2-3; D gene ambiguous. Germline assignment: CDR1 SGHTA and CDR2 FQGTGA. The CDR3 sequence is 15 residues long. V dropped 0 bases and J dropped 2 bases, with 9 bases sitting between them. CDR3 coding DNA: TGTGCCAGCAGCTTAACGCCAGAAAACACAGATACGCAGTATTTT. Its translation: CASSLTPENTDTQYF.

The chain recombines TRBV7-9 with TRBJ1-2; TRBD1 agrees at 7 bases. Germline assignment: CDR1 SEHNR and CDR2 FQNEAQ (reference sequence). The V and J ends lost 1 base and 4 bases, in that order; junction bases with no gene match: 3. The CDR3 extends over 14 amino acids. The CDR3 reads CASSLGDSLYGYTF. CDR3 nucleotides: TGTGCCAGCAGCTTAGGGGACAGCCTCTATGGCTACACCTTC.